This is a list of T cell receptor beta chains from one sample in a study of blood T cells in healthy people across ages. TCRdb re-derived calls from the 5' RACE reads in MiXCR, one entry per CDR3 protein. Among about 1.4 million distinct CDR3 sequences, approximately 59% were seen once, and the ten largest hold 5% to 7%. The sample taken for sequencing was blood. All receptors come from a man younger than 30 in good health. Each CDR3 is given with its conserved first and last residue. Fields, in order: V gene, CDR3 length, CDR3 protein.

v_call: TRBV20-1; cdr3_length: 15; cdr3_aa: CSATTGLGDNSPLHF
v_call: TRBV29-1; cdr3_length: 16; cdr3_aa: CSVRGISMAPQETQYF
v_call: TRBV7-2; cdr3_length: 15; cdr3_aa: CASSAVGAGADTQYF
v_call: TRBV4-2; cdr3_length: 16; cdr3_aa: CASSQAWRSGGDTQYF
v_call: TRBV6-5; cdr3_length: 12; cdr3_aa: CASSKAGKQQFF
v_call: TRBV6-1; cdr3_length: 19; cdr3_aa: CASSGWTILKGPGANVLTF
v_call: TRBV29-1; cdr3_length: 12; cdr3_aa: CSVRGASGELFF
v_call: TRBV20-1; cdr3_length: 14; cdr3_aa: CSARVANMNTEAFF
v_call: TRBV7-9; cdr3_length: 14; cdr3_aa: CASSSRTGMETQYF
v_call: TRBV27; cdr3_length: 13; cdr3_aa: CASSLTANYGHTF
v_call: TRBV6-2/TRBV6-3; cdr3_length: 15; cdr3_aa: CASYSPRGNQETQYF
v_call: TRBV5-6; cdr3_length: 15; cdr3_aa: CASSWLTMTGTQRYF
v_call: TRBV5-1; cdr3_length: 13; cdr3_aa: CASSNGHSTEAFF
v_call: TRBV20-1; cdr3_length: 13; cdr3_aa: CSARDWFTGTQYF
v_call: TRBV20-1; cdr3_length: 13; cdr3_aa: CSVPSGSKDTQYF
v_call: TRBV12-5; cdr3_length: 15; cdr3_aa: CASGNSGLTNNEQFF
v_call: TRBV7-2; cdr3_length: 14; cdr3_aa: CASRRPGTGYGYTF
v_call: TRBV6-2/TRBV6-3; cdr3_length: 15; cdr3_aa: CASSYSSSGAYEQYF
v_call: TRBV28; cdr3_length: 15; cdr3_aa: CASSVTSGGPYEQYF
v_call: TRBV12-3/TRBV12-4; cdr3_length: 17; cdr3_aa: CASSLSYTGGLNTEAFF
v_call: TRBV5-5; cdr3_length: 17; cdr3_aa: CASSLPPGSMYGNEQFF
v_call: TRBV12-3/TRBV12-4; cdr3_length: 14; cdr3_aa: CASRSNGQSYEQYF
v_call: TRBV3-1; cdr3_length: 18; cdr3_aa: CASSQGNLYSSGANVLTF
v_call: TRBV27; cdr3_length: 15; cdr3_aa: CASRISGGSSYEQYF
v_call: TRBV28; cdr3_length: 17; cdr3_aa: CASNSPVVAGPSETQYF
v_call: TRBV10-3; cdr3_length: 16; cdr3_aa: CAISVSGGTNNYEQYF
v_call: TRBV4-3; cdr3_length: 15; cdr3_aa: CASSHDLGSNQPQHF
v_call: TRBV6-5; cdr3_length: 13; cdr3_aa: CASSRSASGELFF
v_call: TRBV7-8; cdr3_length: 15; cdr3_aa: CASSSQGGSNQPQHF
v_call: TRBV24-1; cdr3_length: 16; cdr3_aa: CATSDSAPQDYNEQYF
v_call: TRBV4-3; cdr3_length: 15; cdr3_aa: CASSQIQGGNSPLHF
v_call: TRBV20-1; cdr3_length: 18; cdr3_aa: CSARPPGQGRSYNSPLHF
v_call: TRBV29-1; cdr3_length: 12; cdr3_aa: CSVEVSGREAFF
v_call: TRBV29-1; cdr3_length: 11; cdr3_aa: CSTTGGGEAFF
v_call: TRBV2; cdr3_length: 13; cdr3_aa: CASLWGVANEQYF
v_call: TRBV20-1; cdr3_length: 16; cdr3_aa: CSARITGLTSTYEQYF
v_call: TRBV4-1; cdr3_length: 18; cdr3_aa: CASSQSGAGHGSTDTQYF
v_call: TRBV7-2; cdr3_length: 15; cdr3_aa: CASSLGIRAGNEQFF
v_call: TRBV14; cdr3_length: 13; cdr3_aa: CASSQEGSIKQYF
v_call: TRBV6-2/TRBV6-3; cdr3_length: 14; cdr3_aa: CASRFWTGAYEQYF
v_call: TRBV9; cdr3_length: 15; cdr3_aa: CASSVAGTAPYEQYF